This T cell receptor (beta chain) appears in the sequencing data of a study of cytomegalovirus exposure and HLA in healthy donors (dated by TCRdb to the late 2010s). About the study as a whole: According to a later analysis, the 120 or so validation repertoires were produced on the same platform as the roughly 600 repertoires of the first cohort. Along with the approximately 620-subject first cohort, a separate validation cohort of roughly 110 different subjects was used. The study combined high-throughput TCR immunosequencing, statistical association of individual TCRs with disease status, and machine learning to predict cytomegalovirus infection status. The aim of the study was to test whether cataloging public T cell receptors could identify signatures of past pathogen exposure.

Libraries were prepared through the immunoSEQ multiplex PCR assay. The paper's processing steps were these. A statistical classification framework was built for diagnosing cytomegalovirus status from the catalog of TCR beta chain sequences. The immuneACCESS repertoire file appears here via TCRdb, limited to in-frame rearrangements. These files lack a portion of the clones; in checked studies, under half of the deficit traces to unresolved V genes, and the cause of the others is not known. V and J calls plus clone size are reproduced from that table; the DNA served to infer D and trimming. The sample includes under 250,000 clones, with approximately 82% observed a single time. 4.5% to 6% of the sample rests with the top ten. Trimming leaves V shorter by 6 bases and J shorter by 6 bases, with the junction holding 7 bases beyond the gene matches. The CDR3 has 14 amino acids, counting the end cysteine and phenylalanine. Here the CDR3 DNA is all that survives: 42 bases in frame from base 1. In the germline V gene (reference sequence), CDR1 corresponds to MNHEY and CDR2 to SMNVEV.

Regarding this clone: The specificity of this receptor is unknown. No base quality values were provided; no much bigger clone lies one nucleotide off.

The donors were included in the validation cohort of 100 to 150 subjects, a group kept apart from the roughly 700-subject first cohort. Overall study outcomes, separate from this receptor: The study listed 164 TCR beta chains as associated with cytomegalovirus. In vitro tests confirmed that a few of the cytomegalovirus-associated TCR beta chains recognize cytomegalovirus antigens. Most TCR sequences were seen in very few donors, while some public TCRs were found in many individuals. The classifier was reported to diagnose cytomegalovirus status with high specificity and sensitivity in both the original cohort and the validation cohort. Subsequent analysis determined that TCRs grouped into clusters in the first cohort also showed a tendency toward co-occurrence across the 120 or so validation repertoires, and 94% of cluster scores exceeded 0. The validation cohort had no HLA typing available for a later analysis, so co-occurrence within that cohort was assessed over all 120 or so repertoires. The authors suggested that the approach could potentially be extended to other disease states and immunological phenotypes.

Sequencing used PBMCs. In this chain, TRBV27 is recombined with TRBJ2-1, with TRBD2 matching 8 junction bases. This receptor was taken from a woman under 30 in good health and CMV-seronegative. CDR3 reads: CASSWTSRSNEQFF. The sequenced DNA is TGTGCCAGCAGCTGGACTAGCCGCTCCAATGAGCAGTTCTTC.